This T cell receptor beta chain came from a study of regulatory T cells in long-lasting Graves disease. This clonotype occurred many times. Specified time point: newly diagnosed GD, antithyroid drugs for less than 3 months. PBMC-extracted RNA yielded the TCR library. The patients were drawn from one endocrinology department in Xi'an, China. V trimming: 3 bases; J trimming: 7 bases; junction bases outside the gene matches: 8. CDR3 length equals 14 residues. Arm-PCR of CDR3 regions and iRepertoire HTBI primers were the basis on which TCR beta libraries were built. MiXCR was run by TCRdb on the multiplex PCR reads, yielding one entry per CDR3 protein. The table lists under 400,000 distinct CDR3 sequences, roughly a sixth of them singletons. The same specimen was also included in a second study, on T cells in Graves' hyperthyroidism and ophthalmopathy. That source adds: Using the HTBI primer set, a first-round RT-PCR was run on the TCR CDR3.

J is TRBJ1-1 and V is TRBV12-3 or TRBV12-4; TRBD1 matches at 7 bases. The origin of this receptor is a man aged 35 to 55 with Graves disease. The sample was peripheral blood mononuclear cells (PBMCs), taken at new diagnosis, from a patient treated with antithyroid drugs. CDR3 coding DNA: TGTGCCAGCAGTTTTTCAGGGGGTCGTTTTGAAGCTTTCTTT. The encoded protein is CASSFSGGRFEAFF.